The TCR beta chain under discussion was sequenced for a study of CD8+ T cells in alopecia areata. Study summary: Tofacitinib administration persisted for 6 to 18 months, succeeded by 6 months off drug. Using the percentage of affected scalp area, treated patients' severity was scored.

Notes on this clone: Its antigen is not identified.

The treatment: oral pan-JAK inhibitor, 5-10 mg twice daily. Findings and caveats of the study: With just one nonresponder, it is still uncertain whether baseline CD8+ expansion relates to response.

cDNA prepared by RNA extraction and subsequent reverse transcription served as the template for sequencing. The protocol was immunoSEQ multiplex PCR, while the TCRdb copy is restricted to in-frame clones and leaves out a portion. The table includes about 210,000 clones, around 57% detected once. CDR1 and CDR2 (germline): SQVTM, ANQGSEA. The trim removed 3 bases at V and 4 bases at J, leaving 11 bases unmatched. CDR3 length equals 16 residues. V gene TRBV29-1 combines with J gene TRBJ2-1; 8 bases align to TRBD2. The sequencing used CD4+ T cells sorted from blood, collected at week 4, from a patient treated with tofacitinib. The sequence came from a human donor with alopecia areata. The CDR3 is CSVDGAGGTVYNEQFF. CDR3 nucleotides: TGCAGCGTTGATGGCGCGGGGGGCACGGTATACAATGAGCAGTTCTTC.